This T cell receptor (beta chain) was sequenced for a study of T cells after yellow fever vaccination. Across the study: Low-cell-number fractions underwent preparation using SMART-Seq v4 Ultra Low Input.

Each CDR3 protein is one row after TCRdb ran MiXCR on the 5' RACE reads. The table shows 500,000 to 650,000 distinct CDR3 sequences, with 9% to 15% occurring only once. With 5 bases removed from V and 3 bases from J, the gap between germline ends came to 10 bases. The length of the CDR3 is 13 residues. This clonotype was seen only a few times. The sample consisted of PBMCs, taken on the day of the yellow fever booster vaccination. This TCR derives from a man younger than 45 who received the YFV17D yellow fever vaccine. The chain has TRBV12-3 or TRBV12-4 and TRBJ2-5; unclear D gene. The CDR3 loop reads CASSPENEETQYF. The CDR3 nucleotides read TGTGCCAGCAGTCCGGAGAACGAAGAGACCCAGTACTTC.